This T cell receptor (beta chain) derives from a study of follicular helper T cells after annual influenza vaccination. Trimming removed 2 bases from V and 2 bases from J, with 12 bases in between. Germline V gives CDR1 GTSNPN, CDR2 SVGIG (reference sequence). The CDR3 sequence is 14 residues long. The time point: 2014-2015 season, pre-vaccination. Clones were sequenced by immunoSEQ multiplex PCR, and TCRdb holds only the in-frame ones, with some missing. The sample has roughly 13,000 clones, approximately 84% seen once. This material consisted of CXCR5- memory CD4+ T cells sorted from blood, taken on the day of influenza vaccination. The TCR originated in an adult who received the influenza vaccine. This rearrangement joins TRBV30 to TRBJ1-1; D unresolved. The CDR3 DNA is TGTGCCTGGAGTCTGTGGACCAGAAACACTGAAGCTTTCTTT. It encodes CAWSLWTRNTEAFF.